This passage covers 11 T cell receptor beta chains from one sample sequenced in a study of cytomegalovirus exposure and HLA in healthy donors. The study ran its PCR with 60 Vbeta and 13 Jbeta primers. Measured with immunoSEQ multiplex PCR; TCRdb has only the in-frame clones, and not every one. The sample includes under 200,000 clones, around 80% of them seen just once. The material sequenced was PBMCs. The receptors stem from a young man in good health and CMV-seronegative.

The chain couples TRBV14 to TRBJ1-1, with D unclear. The ends were cut back, 0 bases at V and 1 base at J, with 15 bases in the middle. This CDR3 spans 17 amino acids. CDR1 and CDR2 from the germline V gene are SGHDN and FVKESK. CDR3 region: CASSQDRWWAQNTEAFF. Written as DNA, the CDR3 is TGTGCCAGCAGCCAAGATAGATGGTGGGCACAGAACACTGAAGCTTTCTTT.

This clone was counted between two and nine times. This chain links TRBV6-6 with TRBJ1-4; D gene ambiguous. Per the germline V gene, CDR1 is MNHNY and CDR2 is SVGAGI (reference sequence). There are 15 residues in the CDR3. The ends were cut back, 0 bases at V and 1 base at J, with 6 bases in the middle. The CDR3 here is CASSYSPQTNEKLFF. CDR3 DNA: TGTGCCAGCAGTTACTCCCCCCAAACTAATGAAAAACTGTTTTTT.

The chain uses TRBV19 and TRBJ1-5; D gene ambiguous. CDR3 size: 15 residues. Germline V gene lookup returns CDR1 LNHDA and CDR2 SQIVND (reference sequence). V dropped 7 bases and J dropped 6 bases, with 19 bases sitting between them. The CDR3 DNA is TGTGCCAGTACCCCGGGTAGGAGGCCAGGTCAGCCCCAGCATTTT. This codes for CASTPGRRPGQPQHF.

The chain has TRBV11-2 and TRBJ1-1; no firm D call. Trimming shortened V by 4 bases and J by 0 bases, and 15 bases separated the two germline ends. The CDR3 spans 16 residues. CDR1 is SGHAT and CDR2 is FQNNGV in the germline V gene. The CDR3 region has the DNA TGTGCCAGCAGCTCCAAGGGAGGAATTCTGAACACTGAAGCTTTCTTT. Its translation is CASSSKGGILNTEAFF.

The chain carries TRBV30 and TRBJ1-3, with TRBD1 matching over 7 bases. The CDR3 is made up of 15 amino acids. With 3 bases clipped from V and 3 bases from J, the junction kept 8 bases outside the gene matches. Germline lookup yields CDR1 GTSNPN and CDR2 SVGIG (reference sequence). The CDR3 nucleotides are TGTGCCTGGAGCCACATCCAGGGGGGTGGAAACACCATATATTTT. Residues: CAWSHIQGGGNTIYF.

The chain joins TRBV27 to TRBJ2-3; perhaps TRBD2 as D (5 bases). Germline V gene sequence: CDR1 MNHEY, CDR2 SMNVEV (reference sequence). The V end lost 3 bases, the J end lost 0 bases, and 13 bases lay between the germline ends. This CDR3 is 16 amino acids long. The CDR3 protein is CASSLMRALSTDTQYF. As DNA, the CDR3 is TGTGCCAGCAGTTTGATGAGGGCTTTGAGCACAGATACGCAGTATTTT.

J is TRBJ2-1 and V is TRBV12-5, with a possible D match to TRBD2 (6 bases). CDR3 length equals 12 residues. V lost 5 bases to trimming and J lost 10 bases, with 12 bases between them. Germline values: CDR1 LGHNT, CDR2 FRNRAP. Written as DNA, the CDR3 is TGTGCTAGTGGTATCGGGGGAGCCGAGCAGTTCTTC. This translates into CASGIGGAEQFF.

The gene calls are TRBV5-1 and TRBJ1-4; D is unclear. Germline CDR1 SGHRS, CDR2 YFSETQ. V lost 1 base and J 8 bases, leaving 18 bases between the germline ends. The CDR3 covers 16 residues. The CDR3 loop is CASSLLPETEYEKLFF. The DNA for the CDR3 is TGCGCCAGCAGCTTGTTACCGGAGACGGAATACGAAAAACTGTTTTTT.

The rearrangement uses TRBV19 and TRBJ1-5; the D gene is possibly TRBD1 (6 bases). Germline CDR1 LNHDA, CDR2 SQIVND (reference sequence). This CDR3 spans 14 amino acids. V lost 10 bases to trimming and J lost 5 bases, with 18 bases between them. The CDR3 DNA sequence: TGTGCCACCGAGGGCAGGGGAAAGGATCAGCCCCAGCATTTT. This encodes CATEGRGKDQPQHF.

This chain joins TRBV19 and TRBJ2-1, with D possibly matching TRBD2 (6 bases). This CDR3 is 15 amino acids long. CDR1 and CDR2 from the germline V gene are LNHDA and SQIVND (reference sequence). The ends were cut back, 4 bases at V and 4 bases at J, with 14 bases in the middle. CDR3 protein: CASSRDSLKYNEQFF. In DNA form, the CDR3 reads TGTGCCAGTAGTAGGGACTCCCTGAAGTACAATGAGCAGTTCTTC.

DNA of the CDR3: TGTGCCTGGAGTGATCGGGACAGGGAGACCGGGGAGCTGTTTTTT. It translates to CAWSDRDRETGELFF. The chain uses TRBV30 and TRBJ2-2, with TRBD1 identical over 9 bases. The CDR3 is made up of 15 amino acids. Per germline, CDR1 GTSNPN and CDR2 SVGIG (reference sequence). With V trimmed by 1 base and J by 5 bases, 5 bases remained unmatched.